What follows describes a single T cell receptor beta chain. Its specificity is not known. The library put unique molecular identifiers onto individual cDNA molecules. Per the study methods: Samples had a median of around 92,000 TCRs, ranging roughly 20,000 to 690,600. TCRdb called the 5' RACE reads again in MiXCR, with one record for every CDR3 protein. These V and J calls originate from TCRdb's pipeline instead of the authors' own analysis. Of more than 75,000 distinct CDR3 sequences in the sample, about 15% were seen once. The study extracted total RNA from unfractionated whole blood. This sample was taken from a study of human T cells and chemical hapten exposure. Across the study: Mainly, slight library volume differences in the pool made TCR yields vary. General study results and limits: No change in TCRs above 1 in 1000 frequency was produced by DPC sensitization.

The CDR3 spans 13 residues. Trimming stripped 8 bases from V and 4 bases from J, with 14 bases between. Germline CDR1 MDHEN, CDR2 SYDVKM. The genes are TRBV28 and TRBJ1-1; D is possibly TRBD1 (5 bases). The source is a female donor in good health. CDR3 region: CASGHRTSTEAFF. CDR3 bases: TGTGCCAGCGGACACCGAACTAGCACTGAAGCTTTCTTT.